This is a list of T cell receptor beta chains from one sample in a study of blood T cell repertoires in COVID-19. Generated by immunoSEQ multiplex PCR, the TCRdb table keeps only in-frame clones and is missing some. The sample holds about 180,000 clones, roughly 87% seen once. Specimen: PBMCs or T cells enriched from blood (not recorded which). These receptors originate from a human donor with acute COVID-19. The donor label of this sample is uncertain. CDR3s include the opening cysteine and the closing phenylalanine or tryptophan. The D gene is left open where the match is weak. Expanded clones are given a class, and other clones once, few, many or no size at all.

d_call: TRBD2
j_call: TRBJ2-1
v_call: TRBV2
clone_size: NA
cdr3_nt: TGTGCCAGCAGGGGACTAGCGGGGGGGAGTGGGTACAATGAGCAGTTCTTC
cdr3_aa: CASRGLAGGSGYNEQFF

d_call: TRBD2
j_call: TRBJ2-3
v_call: TRBV7-7
clone_size: NA
cdr3_nt: TGTGCCAGCAGCTCCCTGGGAGGGATTACAGATACGCAGTATTTT
cdr3_aa: CASSSLGGITDTQYF

d_call: NA
j_call: TRBJ2-3
v_call: TRBV28
clone_size: NA
cdr3_nt: TGTGCCAGCGGATCAGACACTAGTGCAGATACGCAGTATTTT
cdr3_aa: CASGSDTSADTQYF

d_call: TRBD1
j_call: TRBJ2-1
v_call: TRBV4-1
clone_size: NA
cdr3_nt: TGCGCCAGCAGCCAAGATGCAGGACAGGGTAGAGATGAGCAGTTCTTC
cdr3_aa: CASSQDAGQGRDEQFF

d_call: NA
j_call: TRBJ1-2
v_call: TRBV9
clone_size: NA
cdr3_nt: TGTGCCAGCAGCGTAGGCGATCAAGGGGTTGGCTACACCTTC
cdr3_aa: CASSVGDQGVGYTF

d_call: NA
j_call: TRBJ1-4
v_call: TRBV7-9
clone_size: NA
cdr3_nt: TGTGCCAGCAGCTTAAGGGCGGGGGTAGGGGATGAAAAACTGTTTTTT
cdr3_aa: CASSLRAGVGDEKLFF

d_call: TRBD2
j_call: TRBJ2-2
v_call: TRBV9
clone_size: NA
cdr3_nt: TGTGCCAGCAGCGTAGCCGCTAGCGGGACCGGGGAGCTGTTTTTT
cdr3_aa: CASSVAASGTGELFF

d_call: NA
j_call: TRBJ2-1
v_call: TRBV3-1/TRBV3-2
clone_size: NA
cdr3_nt: TGTGCCAGCAGCCAAGGTGGCAGGACTAACCAGTTCTTC
cdr3_aa: CASSQGGRTNQFF

d_call: TRBD1
j_call: TRBJ2-7
v_call: TRBV5-7
clone_size: NA
cdr3_nt: TGTGCCAGCAGCTTAAACAGGGGATTGAGCTCCTACGAGCAGTACTTC
cdr3_aa: CASSLNRGLSSYEQYF

d_call: NA
j_call: TRBJ2-3
v_call: TRBV18
clone_size: once
cdr3_nt: TGTGCCAGCTCACCACTACAGGGCCATCTTGGTACGCAGTATTTT
cdr3_aa: CASSPLQGHLGTQYF

d_call: TRBD1
j_call: TRBJ1-6
v_call: TRBV7-2
clone_size: NA
cdr3_nt: TGTGCCAGCAGGACCCAGGGGGATAATTCACCCCTCCACTTT
cdr3_aa: CASRTQGDNSPLHF

d_call: NA
j_call: TRBJ1-1
v_call: TRBV4-1
clone_size: NA
cdr3_nt: TGCGCCAGCAGCCAAGTAGGGGACATAGAAGCTTTCTTT
cdr3_aa: CASSQVGDIEAFF

d_call: NA
j_call: TRBJ1-6
v_call: TRBV27
clone_size: NA
cdr3_nt: TGTGCCAGCAGTTGGCAGGGCCTAAATTCACCCCTCCACTTT
cdr3_aa: CASSWQGLNSPLHF

d_call: NA
j_call: TRBJ2-4
v_call: TRBV4-2
clone_size: NA
cdr3_nt: TGTGCCAGCAGCCCTGAGCCGGGCATTCAGTACTTC
cdr3_aa: CASSPEPGIQYF

d_call: TRBD1
j_call: TRBJ1-1
v_call: TRBV7-6
clone_size: NA
cdr3_nt: TGTGCCAGCAGCGCCCCAGGGGGGATGAACACTGAAGCTTTCTTT
cdr3_aa: CASSAPGGMNTEAFF

d_call: TRBD1
j_call: TRBJ2-7
v_call: TRBV5-1
clone_size: NA
cdr3_nt: TGCGCCAGCAGCTTACGACAGGGCGAGCAGTACTTC
cdr3_aa: CASSLRQGEQYF

d_call: NA
j_call: TRBJ1-6
v_call: TRBV5-1
clone_size: NA
cdr3_nt: TGCGTACAGCGGAGCTCCTATAATTCACCCCTCCACTTT
cdr3_aa: CVQRSSYNSPLHF

d_call: TRBD1
j_call: TRBJ1-2
v_call: TRBV2
clone_size: NA
cdr3_nt: TGTGCCAGCGATCAGGGGGCGCTGGGGGGGAACTATGGCTACACCTTC
cdr3_aa: CASDQGALGGNYGYTF

d_call: TRBD2
j_call: TRBJ2-3
v_call: TRBV5-1
clone_size: NA
cdr3_nt: TGCGCCAGTAAAGACGCGGGACTAGGAGTGGAAGATACGCAGTATTTT
cdr3_aa: CASKDAGLGVEDTQYF

d_call: TRBD1
j_call: TRBJ1-1
v_call: TRBV2
clone_size: NA
cdr3_nt: TGTGCCAGCAATTATGACAGGGGAATGAACACTGAAGCTTTCTTT
cdr3_aa: CASNYDRGMNTEAFF

d_call: TRBD2
j_call: TRBJ2-1
v_call: TRBV4-3
clone_size: NA
cdr3_nt: TGCGCCAGCAGCCCCCTAGCGGGGGGGCGAAATGAGCAGTTCTTC
cdr3_aa: CASSPLAGGRNEQFF

d_call: NA
j_call: TRBJ1-6
v_call: TRBV9
clone_size: NA
cdr3_nt: TGTGCCAGCAGCGTAGGGACAGTAAATTCACCCCTCCACTTT
cdr3_aa: CASSVGTVNSPLHF

d_call: NA
j_call: TRBJ2-6
v_call: TRBV4-1
clone_size: NA
cdr3_nt: TGCGCCAGCAGCCTCTGGGGCCAGGTCGGAAACTCTGGGGCCAACGTCCTGACTTTC
cdr3_aa: CASSLWGQVGNSGANVLTF

d_call: NA
j_call: TRBJ1-1
v_call: TRBV6-5
clone_size: few
cdr3_nt: TGTGCCAGCAGGGTTACCAGGGTGGCAAACACTGAAGCTTTCTTT
cdr3_aa: CASRVTRVANTEAFF

d_call: NA
j_call: TRBJ1-5
v_call: TRBV6-1
clone_size: once
cdr3_nt: TGTGCCAGCAGTGGAGATCAGGGGCGCGGCAATCAGCCCCAGCATTTT
cdr3_aa: CASSGDQGRGNQPQHF

d_call: NA
j_call: TRBJ1-4
v_call: TRBV29-1
clone_size: few
cdr3_nt: TGCAGCGTTGCGGGGGGAAATGAAAAACTGTTTTTT
cdr3_aa: CSVAGGNEKLFF

d_call: NA
j_call: TRBJ2-7
v_call: TRBV7-2
clone_size: NA
cdr3_nt: TGTGCCAGCAGCTTACAAGAGTTTCGGGAGCAGTACTTC
cdr3_aa: CASSLQEFREQYF

d_call: TRBD2
j_call: TRBJ2-1
v_call: TRBV18
clone_size: NA
cdr3_nt: TGTGCCAGCTCGCCCGGGGACAGCGGGGGGGCCGTGAATGAGCAGTTCTTC
cdr3_aa: CASSPGDSGGAVNEQFF

d_call: NA
j_call: TRBJ1-2
v_call: TRBV18
clone_size: NA
cdr3_nt: TGTGCCAGCTCACCATCCCTAATACAGGGAACGAGCGGCTACACCTTC
cdr3_aa: CASSPSLIQGTSGYTF

d_call: TRBD1
j_call: TRBJ1-2
v_call: TRBV6-5
clone_size: NA
cdr3_nt: TGTGCCAGCAGGGACAGGTACTATGGCTACACCTTC
cdr3_aa: CASRDRYYGYTF

d_call: TRBD2
j_call: TRBJ2-3
v_call: TRBV24-1
clone_size: NA
cdr3_nt: TGTGCCACCAGTCGGACTAGCGGGGGGTTGGCAGATACGCAGTATTTT
cdr3_aa: CATSRTSGGLADTQYF

d_call: NA
j_call: TRBJ1-4
v_call: TRBV18
clone_size: NA
cdr3_nt: TGTGCCAGCTCACCCCCGACTGGATCCGCAACTAATGAAAAACTGTTTTTT
cdr3_aa: CASSPPTGSATNEKLFF

d_call: NA
j_call: TRBJ1-2
v_call: TRBV28
clone_size: NA
cdr3_nt: TGTGCCAGCAGCTTCTACCCCAGGGGTGGCTACACCTTC
cdr3_aa: CASSFYPRGGYTF

d_call: NA
j_call: TRBJ2-5
v_call: TRBV12-3/TRBV12-4
clone_size: NA
cdr3_nt: TGTGCCAGCACGAGTGGAGAGACCCAGTACTTC
cdr3_aa: CASTSGETQYF

d_call: TRBD1
j_call: TRBJ1-6
v_call: TRBV4-1
clone_size: NA
cdr3_nt: TGCGCCAGCAGCCAGAGGGGAAGACAGGGAGCCGGCAATTCACCCCTCCACTTT
cdr3_aa: CASSQRGRQGAGNSPLHF

d_call: NA
j_call: TRBJ1-1
v_call: TRBV29-1
clone_size: NA
cdr3_nt: TGCAGCGTTGAACAGGGGAACTGGATGAACACTGAAGCTTTCTTT
cdr3_aa: CSVEQGNWMNTEAFF

d_call: TRBD1
j_call: TRBJ1-2
v_call: TRBV27
clone_size: once
cdr3_nt: TGTGCCAGCAGTTTGACAGGGGGTCCCAACTATGGCTACACCTTC
cdr3_aa: CASSLTGGPNYGYTF

d_call: NA
j_call: TRBJ1-6
v_call: TRBV4-3
clone_size: NA
cdr3_nt: TGCGCCAGCAGCCAAGCAGGGGAGCCCCTCCACTTT
cdr3_aa: CASSQAGEPLHF

d_call: NA
j_call: TRBJ1-4
v_call: TRBV6-5
clone_size: NA
cdr3_nt: TGTGCCAGCAGTTACTCCCGGGGGGAAAAACTGTTTTTT
cdr3_aa: CASSYSRGEKLFF

d_call: NA
j_call: TRBJ1-1
v_call: TRBV3-1/TRBV3-2
clone_size: NA
cdr3_nt: TGTGCCAGCAGCCAGGCCGGAGCGGACGGGGAAGCTTTCTTT
cdr3_aa: CASSQAGADGEAFF

d_call: NA
j_call: TRBJ1-5
v_call: TRBV30
clone_size: once
cdr3_nt: TGTGCCTGGACCATAACAGGAACTCTAGTTCAGCCCCAGCATTTT
cdr3_aa: CAWTITGTLVQPQHF

d_call: TRBD2
j_call: TRBJ2-7
v_call: TRBV5-4
clone_size: NA
cdr3_nt: TGTGCCAGCAGCTTAGCGGGGGGTTCCTGGGAGCAGTACTTC
cdr3_aa: CASSLAGGSWEQYF